This TCR beta chain appears in the sequencing data of a study of regulatory T cells in long-lasting Graves disease. Study findings and constraints: Gene preferences differed: TRBV28, TRBJ1-2, TRBJ2-5 in persistent cases.

Time point: newly diagnosed GD, antithyroid drugs for less than 3 months. The TCR library was prepared using RNA isolated from PBMCs. The patients were enrolled through endocrinology in Xi'an, China. The table lists this clonotype with many counts. The antigen is unknown. V gave up 4 bases and J gave up 6 bases, with 14 bases separating them. This CDR3 is 14 amino acids long. CDR1 and CDR2 (germline): SGHDT, YYEEEE. Arm-PCR with iRepertoire HTBI primers amplified the CDR3 regions for these TCR beta libraries. TCRdb independently ran MiXCR on the multiplex PCR reads; one entry per CDR3 protein. The repertoire holds a few hundred thousand distinct CDR3 sequences, with less than 15% as singletons. These data also featured in a second study, about T cells in Graves' hyperthyroidism and ophthalmopathy. Per that study: Participants, patients aged 18 to 65, had newly diagnosed hyperthyroidism with a duration under 2 months. Together with thyroid ultrasound, orbital computed tomography, serum thyroxine and TRAb, clinical symptoms were used for diagnoses.

The source is a man in his thirties or forties with Graves disease. The chain recombines TRBV5-6 with TRBJ2-1, with D perhaps TRBD1 (6 bases). The sequencing here drew on peripheral blood mononuclear cells (PBMCs), taken at new diagnosis, from a patient treated with antithyroid drugs. The CDR3 nucleotides are TGTGCCAGCAGCCGACTGAGGGGGAGCAATGAGCAGTTCTTC. Translated: CASSRLRGSNEQFF. Drawing the rest from reference TRBV5-6 and TRBJ2-1, the complete variable domain is DAGVTQSPTHLIKTRGQQVTLRCSPKSGHDTVSWYQQALGQGPQFIFQYYEEEERQRGNFPDRFSGHQFPNYSSELNVNALLLGDSALYLCASSRLRGSNEQFFGPGTRLTVL.